This T cell receptor beta chain was obtained from a study of T cell clusters in autoimmune cytopenias. Study overall: Per sample, median TRB depth was approximately 50,000 reads, yielding a median approximately 2,400 distinct clonotypes. Study conclusions and caveats: Functional roles of the in silico T cell clusters still await experimental validation.

Germline V gene lookup returns CDR1 SQVTM and CDR2 ANQGSEA. The CDR3 length is 13 residues. This clonotype is medium-sized by frequency. As yet, its antigen is unknown. Multiplex touch-down PCR amplified TRB using TRB-A and TRB-B pools in one tube. TCRdb re-called the multiplex PCR reads and shows each CDR3 protein once, DNA omitted. Its clone listing holds 9,500 to 14,000 distinct CDR3 sequences. Each sample's input was 200 to 300 ng genomic DNA, some 38,000 genome equivalents. The same data also contributed to another study, on T cell repertoires in aging, cancer and after chemotherapy. That paper adds: Compared with age-matched healthy donors, untreated hematological or solid cancer patients showed higher blood TCR clonality. Healthy donors lost TCR diversity with age mainly through richness, cancer patients through richness and evenness.

V is TRBV29-1 and J is TRBJ1-5. The sequencing input was peripheral blood. The receptor's source is a human donor in good health. The CDR3 reads CSVGRGLGQPQHF.